The clone carrying this TCR beta chain was counted a few times. Its antigen is not known. These data belong to a study of beta chain features in type 1 diabetes. Study-level results: Insertions were fewer and deletions more numerous at VDJ junctions in type 1 diabetes patients. When Type 1 diabetes patients were examined, their TCRB CDR3s proved moderately but significantly shorter in all four CD4+ subsets.

Germline V gene sequence: CDR1 SGHRS, CDR2 YFSETQ. This CDR3 region has 19 residues. V was shortened by 4 bases and J by 0 bases, with 20 bases between the two germline ends. Reverse transcribing all isolated RNA meant expressed TCRB transcripts were sequenced. Produced via immunoSEQ multiplex PCR; TCRdb's table is partial and in-frame only. Of 300,000 to 400,000 clones in the sample, over 9% were seen once. The clonotype comes from a man aged 25 to 40 with type 1 diabetes. V gene TRBV5-1 combines with J gene TRBJ2-6; a possible D gene is TRBD1 (6 bases). Sequenced input: central memory CD4+ T cells from blood. CDR3 nucleotides: TGCGCCAGCAGCGCGGGCTCCGGGACAAAAAACTCTGGGGCCAACGTCCTGACTTTC. Translating it yields CASSAGSGTKNSGANVLTF.